The 26 T cell receptor beta chains presented below share a single source sample, sequenced in a study of T cells in localized non-small cell lung cancer. Produced via immunoSEQ multiplex PCR; TCRdb's table is partial and in-frame only. Of 1,500 to 2,000 clones in the sample, roughly a quarter were seen once. Source: lung tumor tissue, taken before any cancer treatment. The receptors were gathered from a male donor aged 60 or older with stage II lung adenocarcinoma.

This clone is categorized as medium-sized (0.01 to 0.1%). This chain uses TRBV6-8 with TRBJ1-6; D not certain. Germline V gene lookup returns CDR1 MNHGY and CDR2 SAAAGT. Deletions cut 0 bases from V and 7 bases from J, with 10 bases between. The CDR3 extends over 15 amino acids. CDR3 residues: CASSYSGIGNSPLHF. The CDR3 bases are TGTGCCAGCAGTTACTCGGGCATAGGGAATTCACCCCTCCACTTT.

The chain uses TRBV18 and TRBJ1-2; D is unclear. CDR3 length equals 14 residues. Trimming took off 3 bases at V and 6 bases at J, with 14 bases between the two ends. Germline V gives CDR1 KGHSH, CDR2 LQKENI. CDR3 nucleotide sequence: TGTGCCAGCTCACCCTCTGGTCAGTTTAATGGCTACACCTTC. Amino acid sequence: CASSPSGQFNGYTF.

The rearrangement links TRBV18 to TRBJ2-7, with D perhaps assigned TRBD1 or TRBD2 (5 bases each). Trimming removed 6 bases from V and 0 bases from J, with 21 bases in between. Germline V lookup: CDR1 KGHSH, CDR2 LQKENI. The CDR3 spans 17 residues. The CDR3 DNA sequence: TGTGCCAGCTCCTCGGCAACGGGGCCGGCGAGCTCCTACGAGCAGTACTTC. Translated, it gives CASSSATGPASSYEQYF.

This clone was found a few times. The CDR3 bases are TGCAGCGTCCTCGGACAGGGGGGCACTGAAGCTTTCTTT. As protein: CSVLGQGGTEAFF. The chain carries TRBV29-1 and TRBJ1-1, with TRBD1 identical over 10 bases. The CDR3 contains 13 residues. Germline V CDR1 and CDR2: SQVTM, ANQGSEA. V trimming: 6 bases; J trimming: 4 bases; junction bases outside the gene matches: 5.

This chain uses TRBV6-8 with TRBJ2-3, with 11 bases lining up with TRBD2. V shed 5 bases, J shed 0 bases, and the junction held 10 bases outside the gene matches. This CDR3 contains 18 residues. CDR1 is MNHGY, CDR2 SAAAGT, per germline. CDR3 sequence reads: CASSPSGGRRTSTDTQYF. The CDR3 bases are TGTGCCAGCAGTCCTAGCGGGGGGCGACGAACTAGCACAGATACGCAGTATTTT.

There are a few counts of this clone. The chain has TRBV6-8 and TRBJ2-7; possible D gene TRBD2, 6 bases. The ends were cut back, 5 bases at V and 7 bases at J, with 12 bases in the middle. This CDR3 comprises 12 residues. CDR1 is MNHGY, CDR2 SAAAGT, per germline. The CDR3 reads CASSGLGLEQYV. DNA of the CDR3: TGTGCCAGCAGTGGATTGGGACTGGAGCAGTACGTC.

The chain carries TRBV11-3 and TRBJ1-2; D uncertain. With 1 base removed from V and 1 base from J, the gap between germline ends came to 19 bases. The CDR3 contains 18 residues. Per the germline V gene, CDR1 is SGHNT and CDR2 is YENEEA. The CDR3 here is CASSLGFVDLTVNYGYTF. The CDR3 nucleotides read TGTGCCAGCAGCTTAGGCTTCGTGGACCTTACCGTTAACTATGGCTACACCTTC.

This clone was detected a few times. This chain links TRBV9 with TRBJ1-3; D unresolved. The CDR3 is made up of 12 amino acids. Trimming cost V 4 bases and J 3 bases, with 5 bases left between them. In germline, CDR1 is SGDLS, CDR2 YYNGEE. This chain's CDR3 is CASSPSGNTIYF. In DNA form, the CDR3 reads TGTGCCAGCAGCCCTAGTGGAAACACCATATATTTT.

CDR3 nucleotides: TGTGCCAGCAGTGAAGAGGGTGGTATCACTGAAGCTTTCTTT. Protein: CASSEEGGITEAFF. The chain recombines TRBV9 with TRBJ1-1; D not resolved. The V end lost 5 bases, the J end lost 4 bases, and 15 bases lay between the germline ends. The CDR3 is 14 amino acids. Germline lookup yields CDR1 SGDLS and CDR2 YYNGEE.

V gene TRBV19 combines with J gene TRBJ2-2, with no clear D. Deletions cut 8 bases from V and 1 base from J, with 11 bases between. Germline V gene lookup returns CDR1 LNHDA and CDR2 SQIVND (reference sequence). CDR3 length: 14 amino acids. The CDR3 protein is CASQVTENTGELFF. The CDR3 nucleotides are TGTGCCAGTCAGGTCACAGAGAACACCGGGGAGCTGTTTTTT.

The rearrangement uses TRBV29-1 and TRBJ2-6; possibly TRBD1 for D (5 bases). Trimming shortened V by 7 bases and J by 0 bases, and 13 bases separated the two germline ends. The germline CDR1 and CDR2 sequences are SQVTM and ANQGSEA. This CDR3 is 15 amino acids long. CDR3 DNA sequence: TGCAGCGCTATCCAGGGCAGCTCTGGGGCCAACGTCCTGACTTTC. Protein sequence: CSAIQGSSGANVLTF.

This clone came up a few times. The V and J genes are TRBV11-3 and TRBJ1-4; 9 nucleotides agree with TRBD1. The length of the CDR3 is 20 residues. Germline loops: CDR1 SGHNT, CDR2 YENEEA. V shed 4 bases and J 0 bases; nucleotides not matched to a gene: 15. The CDR3 DNA is TGTGCCAGCAGCTCTCACGGGACAGGGTACCGACGTGCAACTAATGAAAAACTGTTTTTT. It translates to CASSSHGTGYRRATNEKLFF.

This rearrangement joins TRBV15 to TRBJ1-1, with 10 bases matching TRBD1. The CDR3 spans 14 residues. Germline lookup yields CDR1 LNHNV and CDR2 YYDKDF (reference sequence). Trimming at V came to 5 bases and at J to 4 bases, leaving 4 bases not matched to a gene. This CDR3 is CATSRGQGGTEAFF. The CDR3 DNA sequence: TGTGCCACCAGCCGTGGACAGGGGGGCACTGAAGCTTTCTTT.

This clone was counted between two and nine times. This chain links TRBV11-3 with TRBJ1-1, with 10 bases that match TRBD1. The J segment lost 3 bases and the V segment lost 5 bases, leaving 9 bases of the junction unmatched. Germline CDR1 is SGHNT and CDR2 is YENEEA. The CDR3 sequence is 16 residues long. The CDR3 loop is CASSLNAGTGDTEAFF. The CDR3 coding sequence is TGTGCCAGCAGCCTGAATGCGGGGACAGGGGACACTGAAGCTTTCTTT. The entire variable domain, with the rest obtained from reference TRBV11-3 and TRBJ1-1, is as follows: EAGVVQSPRYKIIEKKQPVAFWCNPISGHNTLYWYLQNLGQGPELLIRYENEEAVDDSQLPKDRFSAERLKGVDSTLKIQPAELGDSAVYLCASSLNAGTGDTEAFFGQGTRLTVV.

The rearrangement uses TRBV27 and TRBJ1-2; 8 bases align to TRBD1. This CDR3 region has 13 residues. Germline V gene sequence: CDR1 MNHEY, CDR2 SMNVEV (reference sequence). Trimming removed 5 bases from V and 4 bases from J; junction bases left unmatched: 3. CDR3 sequence reads: CASSPGGTYGYTF. Written as DNA, the CDR3 is TGTGCCAGCAGTCCAGGGGGCACCTATGGCTACACCTTC.

The chain joins TRBV29-1 to TRBJ2-3, with 8 bases matching TRBD2. The germline V gene has CDR1 SQVTM and CDR2 ANQGSEA. The V gene end was trimmed by 8 bases and the J gene end by 1 base; junction bases not matched to a gene: 5. This CDR3 has 13 amino acids. CDR3 protein: CSPRGAGTDTQYF. In DNA form, the CDR3 reads TGCAGCCCGCGGGGGGCAGGCACAGATACGCAGTATTTT.

By share, this clone ranks as medium-sized. The V gene is TRBV11-3, the J gene TRBJ2-7; the D gene is possibly TRBD1 (6 bases). The CDR3 loop spans 14 amino acids. V lost 4 bases, J lost 4 bases, and 14 bases lay in between. The V gene's germline CDR1 is SGHNT and CDR2 YENEEA. The CDR3 DNA reads TGTGCCAGCAGCTCCAGTGGCAGGGGATACGAGCAGTACGTC. Translated: CASSSSGRGYEQYV.

The chain combines TRBV23-1 with TRBJ1-1; TRBD1 agrees at 8 bases. TRBV23-1 is classed as an ORF, of uncertain function. The trim removed 7 bases at V and 5 bases at J, leaving 6 bases unmatched. This CDR3 contains 13 residues. CDR3 protein: CASNLDRVTEAFF. The CDR3 DNA is TGCGCCAGCAACCTGGACAGGGTGACTGAAGCTTTCTTT.

This clone has a handful of counts. The chain employs TRBV7-7 and TRBJ1-1; possibly TRBD1 for D (6 bases). The germline CDR1 and CDR2 sequences are SSHAT and FNYEAQ (reference sequence). The CDR3 runs to 14 residues. With 3 bases removed from V and 2 bases from J, the gap between germline ends came to 10 bases. CDR3 sequence reads: CASSFRGLNTEAFF. Written as DNA, the CDR3 is TGTGCCAGCAGCTTTAGGGGGTTAAACACTGAAGCTTTCTTT.

This clone qualifies as medium-sized (0.01 to 0.1%). CDR3 nucleotide sequence: TGTGCCAGCAGCTCACCGGGACAAATAGGCTACACCTTC. It yields the protein CASSSPGQIGYTF. This chain links TRBV7-2 with TRBJ1-2; tentatively, D is TRBD1 (6 bases). CDR1 and CDR2 from the germline V gene are SGHTA and FQGNSA. V lost 4 bases, J lost 8 bases, and 14 bases lay in between. The CDR3 totals 13 residues. Complete variable domain (other parts from reference TRBV7-2 and TRBJ1-2): GAGVSQSPSNKVTEKGKDVELRCDPISGHTALYWYRQSLGQGLEFLIYFQGNSAPDKSGLPSDRFSAERTGGSVSTLTIQRTQQEDSAVYLCASSSPGQIGYTFGSGTRLTVV.

The chain carries TRBV11-3 and TRBJ1-2; 8 bases match TRBD1. The germline CDR1 and CDR2 sequences are SGHNT and YENEEA. The CDR3 has 16 amino acids. V shed 5 bases, J shed 8 bases, and the junction held 16 bases outside the gene matches. The CDR3 DNA follows: TGTGCCAGCAGCGCAGGACAGGGCGGGGGATGGCAGGGCTACACCTTC. It yields the protein CASSAGQGGGWQGYTF.

By frequency in the sample, this clone is medium-sized (0.01 to 0.1%). The chain joins TRBV12-2 to TRBJ2-7; the table's TRBD2 call for D was not verified on the DNA. TRBV12-2 counts as a pseudogene. This CDR3 has 14 residues. The CDR3 nucleotides are TGTGCCAACCCACGGGGAACAACATCCTACGAGCAGTACTTC. Translation: CANPRGTTSYEQYF.

This clone was picked up a small number of times. The chain links TRBV11-3 to TRBJ2-1, with D unclear. Trimming stripped 2 bases from V and 0 bases from J, with 14 bases between. The CDR3 is 17 amino acids. Germline CDR1 SGHNT, CDR2 YENEEA. The CDR3 DNA is TGTGCCAGCAGCTTATCCGGCCAGTCTATCTCCTACAATGAGCAGTTCTTC. Amino acids: CASSLSGQSISYNEQFF.

This clone was found a few times. The J gene is TRBJ2-1, the V gene TRBV11-3; D may be TRBD1 (6 bases). Germline CDR1 reads SGHNT; CDR2 reads YENEEA. Trimming removed 6 bases from V and 0 bases from J, with 12 bases in between. This CDR3 has 15 residues. DNA of the CDR3: TGTGCCAGCAGAAGACAGGTGAGCTCCTACAATGAGCAGTTCTTC. It codes for CASRRQVSSYNEQFF.

The table lists this clone with a few counts. The chain joins TRBV14 to TRBJ2-4; 7 positions match TRBD1. There are 16 residues in the CDR3. With V trimmed by 4 bases and J by 4 bases, 10 bases remained unmatched. In germline, CDR1 is SGHDN, CDR2 FVKESK. This CDR3 reads CASSRTRQGQKNIQYF. CDR3 nucleotide sequence: TGTGCCAGCAGCCGGACCCGACAGGGACAAAAAAACATTCAGTACTTC.

The chain joins TRBV5-1 to TRBJ2-3, with 12 nucleotides matching TRBD1. V lost 2 bases and J lost 5; bases outside the gene matches: 6. The CDR3 extends over 16 amino acids. Germline V lookup: CDR1 SGHRS, CDR2 YFSETQ. The CDR3 here is CASSFAGTGGLDTQYF. The CDR3 DNA follows: TGCGCCAGCAGCTTCGCCGGGACAGGGGGCTTAGATACGCAGTATTTT.